This TCR beta chain came from a study of blood T cell repertoires in COVID-19. For the study at large: In each case, the material was cDNA or gDNA derived from T cells, B-cell-depleted T cells, or PBMCs.

CDR3 length: 13 amino acids. V gave up 6 bases and J gave up 1 base, with 10 bases separating them. Cohort 3 donors were reported recovered after two negative PCRs, clearance, or symptom resolution. The repertoire was sequenced with immunoSEQ multiplex PCR; TCRdb's copy has only in-frame clones and lacks some. Of about 330,000 clones in the sample, approximately 88% are singletons; the top ten hold over 4.5%. The chain couples TRBV12-3 or TRBV12-4 to TRBJ2-7, with D tentatively TRBD1 (6 bases). This receptor was obtained from a man in his thirties or forties who had recovered from COVID-19. Sample: PBMCs or T cells enriched from blood (not recorded which). CDR3 nucleotide sequence: TGTGCCAGCAGGTCGGACAGTTCCTACGAGCAGTACTTC. Its translation is CASRSDSSYEQYF.